The next 12 T cell receptor beta chains were all read from a single sample in a study of T cell responses to AZD1222 COVID-19 vaccine. Assay: immunoSEQ multiplex PCR; the TCRdb copy retains only in-frame clones and omits some. The sample lists about 150,000 clones; 80% to 90% were seen once. The sequencing used peripheral blood, collected on day 0 of AZD1222 vaccination. These receptors were taken from an adult in good health.

This chain uses TRBV5-1 with TRBJ2-5; 9 nucleotides align to TRBD2. Germline V gives CDR1 SGHRS, CDR2 YFSETQ. The CDR3 runs 16 residues. Trimming at V came to 1 base and at J to 4 bases, leaving 8 bases not matched to a gene. The CDR3 loop reads CASSLMGGRAGETQYF. The CDR3 DNA reads TGCGCCAGCAGCTTGATGGGCGGGAGGGCCGGAGAGACCCAGTACTTC.

This chain connects TRBV12-3 or TRBV12-4 to TRBJ1-1; D call uncertain. The V and J ends lost 6 bases and 7 bases respectively, with 12 bases between them. The CDR3 sequence is 12 residues long. CDR3 protein: CASSPTRLEAFF. The CDR3 nucleotides read TGTGCCAGCAGCCCGACACGACTTGAAGCTTTCTTT.

The chain recombines TRBV5-1 with TRBJ2-7; a possible D gene is TRBD2 (6 bases). Between the trimmed V and J ends, which lost 2 bases and 3 bases, there was a span of 9 bases. CDR1 is SGHRS and CDR2 is YFSETQ in the germline V gene. The length of the CDR3 is 13 residues. In DNA form, the CDR3 reads TGCGCCAGCAGCTTTGGGGGGTTCTACGAGCAGTACTTC. Encoded protein: CASSFGGFYEQYF.

This clone was counted a single time. The V and J genes are TRBV7-2 and TRBJ2-3, with 11 bases that match TRBD2. CDR3 length: 16 residues. Germline values: CDR1 SGHTA, CDR2 FQGNSA. After removal of 3 bases from V and 1 base from J, the junction contained 3 bases not matched to a gene. The CDR3 loop reads CASSLMTSGGTDTQYF. The DNA of the CDR3 is TGTGCCAGCAGCTTGATGACTAGCGGGGGCACAGATACGCAGTATTTT.

This clone was seen more than once but under ten times. The chain recombines TRBV29-1 with TRBJ2-7, with D unresolved. The germline V and J ends were trimmed by 6 bases and 0 bases, with 9 bases remaining between them. The CDR3 has 12 amino acids. Germline CDR1 SQVTM, CDR2 ANQGSEA. CDR3 DNA: TGCAGCGTCCAAAGAGACTCCTACGAGCAGTACTTC. Translating it yields CSVQRDSYEQYF.

The chain employs TRBV2 and TRBJ2-1; 8 bases line up with TRBD2. Germline loops: CDR1 SNHLY, CDR2 FYNNEI. CDR3 size: 14 residues. Trimming took 3 bases from V and 6 from J; bases not matched to a gene: 4. The CDR3 is CASSDSGGANEQFF. The CDR3 region has the DNA TGTGCCAGCAGTGACTCGGGGGGGGCCAATGAGCAGTTCTTC.

The chain is built from TRBV9 and TRBJ2-2; unclear D gene. This CDR3 has 13 residues. Trimming stripped 0 bases from V and 6 bases from J, with 6 bases between. Looked up from germline, CDR1 is SGDLS and CDR2 is YYNGEE. CDR3 residues: CASSVAVSGELFF. The DNA of the CDR3 is TGTGCCAGCAGCGTAGCGGTTTCCGGGGAGCTGTTTTTT.

This chain links TRBV27 with TRBJ2-7; possibly TRBD1 or TRBD2 for D (5 bases each). CDR3 length: 13 amino acids. Trimming pared 5 bases from V and 10 bases from J, leaving 18 bases between. Germline V CDR1 and CDR2: MNHEY, SMNVEV (reference sequence). CDR3 loop: CASSPGTLRKQYF. CDR3 bases: TGTGCCAGCAGTCCCGGGACCCTCCGAAAACAGTACTTC.

This chain joins TRBV29-1 and TRBJ1-1; tentatively, D is TRBD1 (6 bases). The CDR3 consists of 13 residues. The V gene's germline CDR1 is SQVTM and CDR2 ANQGSEA. V was cut by 4 bases and J by 0 bases, with 9 bases left in between. The CDR3 reads CSVARGVNTEAFF. CDR3 bases: TGCAGCGTTGCCAGGGGAGTGAACACTGAAGCTTTCTTT.

The CDR3 sequence: CASSPGSGQGDNGYTF. CDR3 nucleotides: TGTGCCAGCTCACCAGGGTCGGGACAGGGAGATAATGGCTACACCTTC. This chain uses TRBV18 with TRBJ1-2, with TRBD1 matching over 9 bases. CDR3 size: 16 residues. V lost 2 bases, J lost 6 bases, and 10 bases stayed unmatched. Germline V gene data show CDR1 as KGHSH and CDR2 as LQKENI. Complete variable domain (other parts from reference TRBV18 and TRBJ1-2): NAGVMQNPRHLVRRRGQEARLRCSPMKGHSHVYWYRQLPEEGLKFMVYLQKENIIDESGMPKERFSAEFPKEGPSILRIQQVVRGDSAAYFCASSPGSGQGDNGYTFGSGTRLTVV.

The chain employs TRBV15 and TRBJ1-5, with TRBD1 matching over 7 bases. This CDR3 is 14 amino acids long. The trim removed 8 bases at V and 1 base at J, leaving 5 bases unmatched. Germline CDR1 and CDR2: LNHNV and YYDKDF (reference sequence). CDR3 sequence reads: CATVEQGSNQPQHF. As DNA, the CDR3 is TGTGCCACCGTAGAACAGGGGAGCAATCAGCCCCAGCATTTT.

Regarding this clone: The sample holds other DNA sequences that translate to the same CDR3. The chain is built from TRBV11-2 and TRBJ1-1; TRBD1 matches 8 bases. V gave up 4 bases and J gave up 1 base; unmatched junction bases: 2. CDR1 is SGHAT and CDR2 is FQNNGV in the germline V gene. This CDR3 has 14 amino acids. The CDR3 loop reads CASSYGTGNTEAFF. In DNA, the CDR3 is TGTGCCAGCAGCTACGGGACAGGGAACACTGAAGCTTTCTTT.